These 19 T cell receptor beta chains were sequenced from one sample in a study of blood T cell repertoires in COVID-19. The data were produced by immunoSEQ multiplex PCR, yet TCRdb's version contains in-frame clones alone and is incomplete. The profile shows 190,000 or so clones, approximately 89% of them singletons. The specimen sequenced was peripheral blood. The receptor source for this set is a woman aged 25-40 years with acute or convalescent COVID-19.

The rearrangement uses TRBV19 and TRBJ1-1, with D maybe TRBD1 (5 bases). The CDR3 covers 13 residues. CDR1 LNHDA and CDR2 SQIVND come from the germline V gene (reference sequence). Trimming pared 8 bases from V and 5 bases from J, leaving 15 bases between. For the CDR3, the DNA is TGTGCCAGTTCGTACACGGAGGGGACTGAAGCTTTCTTT. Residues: CASSYTEGTEAFF.

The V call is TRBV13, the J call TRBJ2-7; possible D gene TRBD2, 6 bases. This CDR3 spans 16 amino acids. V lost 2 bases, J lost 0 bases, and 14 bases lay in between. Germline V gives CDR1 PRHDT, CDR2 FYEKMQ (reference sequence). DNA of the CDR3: TGTGCCAGCAGCTTATCCACCGGGAGCAGCTCCTACGAGCAGTACTTC. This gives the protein CASSLSTGSSSYEQYF.

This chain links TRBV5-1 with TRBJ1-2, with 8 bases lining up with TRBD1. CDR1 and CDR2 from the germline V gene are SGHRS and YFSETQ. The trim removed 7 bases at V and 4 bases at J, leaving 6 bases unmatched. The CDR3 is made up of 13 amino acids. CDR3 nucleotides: TGCGCCAGCCCGACAGGGGCTAGCTATGGCTACACCTTC. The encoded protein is CASPTGASYGYTF.

CDR3 in DNA: TGTGCCAGCAGCGTTTCCTCGAACACCGGGGAGCTGTTTTTT. Translated, it gives CASSVSSNTGELFF. The chain uses TRBV9 and TRBJ2-2; no reliable D call. Germline-derived CDR1 and CDR2 are SGDLS and YYNGEE. Deletions cut 2 bases from V and 0 bases from J, with 5 bases between. The CDR3 extends over 14 amino acids.

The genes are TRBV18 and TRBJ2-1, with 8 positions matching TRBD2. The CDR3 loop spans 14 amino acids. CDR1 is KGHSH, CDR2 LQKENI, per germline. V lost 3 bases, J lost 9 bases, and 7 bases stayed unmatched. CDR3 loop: CASSPVAGRTEQFF. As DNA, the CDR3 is TGTGCCAGCTCACCTGTAGCGGGACGGACTGAGCAGTTCTTC.

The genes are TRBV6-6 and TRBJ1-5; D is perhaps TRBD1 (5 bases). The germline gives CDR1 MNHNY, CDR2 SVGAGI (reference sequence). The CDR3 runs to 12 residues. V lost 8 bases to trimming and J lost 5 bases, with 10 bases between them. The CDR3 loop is CASSREYQPQHF. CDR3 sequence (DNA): TGTGCCAGCTCCAGGGAATATCAGCCCCAGCATTTT.

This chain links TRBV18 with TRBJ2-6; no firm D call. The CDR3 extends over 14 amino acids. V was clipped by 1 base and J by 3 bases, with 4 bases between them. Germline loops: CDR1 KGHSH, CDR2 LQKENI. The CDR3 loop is CASSPRRGANVLTF. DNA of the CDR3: TGTGCCAGCTCACCACGTCGTGGGGCCAACGTCCTGACTTTC.

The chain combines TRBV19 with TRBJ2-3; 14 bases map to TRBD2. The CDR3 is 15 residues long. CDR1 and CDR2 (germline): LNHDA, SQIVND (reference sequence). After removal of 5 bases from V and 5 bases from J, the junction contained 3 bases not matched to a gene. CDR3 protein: CASSGGLAGVDTQYF. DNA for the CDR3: TGTGCCAGTAGTGGGGGACTAGCGGGAGTAGATACGCAGTATTTT.

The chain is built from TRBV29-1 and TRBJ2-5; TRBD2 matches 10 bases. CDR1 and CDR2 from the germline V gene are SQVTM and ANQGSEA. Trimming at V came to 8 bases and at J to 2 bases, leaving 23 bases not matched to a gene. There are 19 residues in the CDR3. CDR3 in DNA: TGCAGCTCCGAGGCCGTGGGGCCAGCGGGAGGGCTAACTCAAGAGACCCAGTACTTC. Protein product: CSSEAVGPAGGLTQETQYF.

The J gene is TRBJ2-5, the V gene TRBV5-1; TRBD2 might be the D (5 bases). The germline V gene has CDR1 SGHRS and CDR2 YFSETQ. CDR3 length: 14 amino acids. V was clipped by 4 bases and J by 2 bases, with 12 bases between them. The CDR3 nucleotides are TGCGCCAGCAGCCTGCCCCGGGGACAAGAGACCCAGTACTTC. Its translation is CASSLPRGQETQYF.

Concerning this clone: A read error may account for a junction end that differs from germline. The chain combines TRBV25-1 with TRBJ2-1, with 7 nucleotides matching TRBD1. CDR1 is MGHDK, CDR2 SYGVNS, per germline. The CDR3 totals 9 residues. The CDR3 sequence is CASSADRVF. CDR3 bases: TGTGCCAGCAGTGCCGACAGGGTCTTC.

CDR3 loop: CASRGADTLNEKLFF. The CDR3 region has the DNA TGTGCCAGCAGGGGGGCAGACACCTTGAATGAAAAACTGTTTTTT. The chain has TRBV27 and TRBJ1-4; perhaps TRBD1 as D (6 bases). V was pared by 6 bases and J by 5 bases, with 16 bases between. CDR3 length: 15 amino acids. CDR1 and CDR2 (germline): MNHEY, SMNVEV (reference sequence).

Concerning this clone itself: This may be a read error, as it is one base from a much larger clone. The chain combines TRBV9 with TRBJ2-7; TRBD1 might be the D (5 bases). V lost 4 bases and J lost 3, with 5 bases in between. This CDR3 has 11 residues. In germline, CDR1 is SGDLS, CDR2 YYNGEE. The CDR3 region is CASSQGYEQYF. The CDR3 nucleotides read TGTGCCAGCAGCCAGGGCTACGAGCAGTACTTC.

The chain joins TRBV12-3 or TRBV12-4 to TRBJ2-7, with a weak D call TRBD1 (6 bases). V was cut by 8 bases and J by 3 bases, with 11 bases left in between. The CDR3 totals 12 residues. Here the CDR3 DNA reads TGTGCCAGCCGGGACATTAACTACGAGCAGTACTTC. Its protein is CASRDINYEQYF.

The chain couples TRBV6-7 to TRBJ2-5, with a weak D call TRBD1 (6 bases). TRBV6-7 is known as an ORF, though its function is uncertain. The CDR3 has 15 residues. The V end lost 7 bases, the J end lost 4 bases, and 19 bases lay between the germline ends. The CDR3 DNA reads TGTGCCAGCACCCGAAGGGGGTGCGGCGGAGAGACCCAGTACTTC. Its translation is CASTRRGCGGETQYF.

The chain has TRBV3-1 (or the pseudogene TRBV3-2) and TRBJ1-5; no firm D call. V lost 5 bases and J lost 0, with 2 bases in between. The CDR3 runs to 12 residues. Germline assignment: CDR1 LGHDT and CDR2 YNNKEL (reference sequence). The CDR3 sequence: CASSYSNQPQHF. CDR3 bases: TGTGCCAGCAGCTATAGCAATCAGCCCCAGCATTTT.

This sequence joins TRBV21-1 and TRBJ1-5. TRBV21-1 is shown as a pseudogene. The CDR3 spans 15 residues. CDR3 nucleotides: TGTGCCAGCAGCAAGGAGTTGTATAGCAATCAGCCCCAGCATTTT. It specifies CASSKELYSNQPQHF.

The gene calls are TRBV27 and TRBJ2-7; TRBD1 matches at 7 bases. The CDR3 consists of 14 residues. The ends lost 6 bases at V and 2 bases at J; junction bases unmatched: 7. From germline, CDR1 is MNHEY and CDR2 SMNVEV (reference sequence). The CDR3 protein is CASRYRGDTYEQYF. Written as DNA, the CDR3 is TGTGCCAGCAGATACAGGGGCGATACCTACGAGCAGTACTTC.

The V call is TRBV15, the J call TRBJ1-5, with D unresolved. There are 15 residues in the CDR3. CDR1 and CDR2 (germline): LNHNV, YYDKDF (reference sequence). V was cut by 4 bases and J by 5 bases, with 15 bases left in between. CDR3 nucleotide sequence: TGTGCCACCAGCACCCGACCGGGGTTAGATCAGCCCCAGCATTTT. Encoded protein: CATSTRPGLDQPQHF.